This T cell receptor beta chain was sequenced during a study of OX40 agonist ivuxolimab in advanced cancers. The study, taken as a whole, reports: By week 6 at 0.1 to 3.0 mg/kg, blood CD4+ and CD8+ T cells had expanded clonally.

For this clone: Its antigen is undetermined.

Researchers took blood at baseline, on cycle 4 day 1, and on cycle 7 day 1. The table came from immunoSEQ multiplex PCR; TCRdb's copy has only in-frame clones and leaves some out. Of under 20,000 clones in the sample, roughly 74% were seen once. Looked up from germline, CDR1 is LGHNT and CDR2 is FRNRAP. V shed 9 bases and J 0 bases; nucleotides not matched to a gene: 3. This CDR3 region has 14 residues. The specimen was CD4+ or CD8+ T cells sorted from blood, collected in a trial of the OX40 agonist ivuxolimab. The genes are TRBV12-5 and TRBJ1-5; 9 positions match TRBD1. This receptor was identified in an adult with an advanced solid tumor such as melanoma, head and neck, liver or kidney cancer. CDR3 protein: CASWTGDSNQPQHF. CDR3 DNA: TGTGCTAGCTGGACAGGGGATAGCAATCAGCCCCAGCATTTT. The variable domain in full, with the rest retrieved from reference TRBV12-5 and TRBJ1-5, is DARVTQTPRHKVTEMGQEVTMRCQPILGHNTVFWYRQTMMQGLELLAYFRNRAPLDDSGMPKDRFSAEMPDATLATLKIQPSEPRDSAVYFCASWTGDSNQPQHFGDGTRLSIL.